This TCR beta chain was sequenced during a study of cytomegalovirus exposure and HLA in healthy donors. General study findings and limits: Later analysis identified a missense DCLRE1C variant that was linked to TCR beta V- and J-gene trimming. Productive rates of about 87% or about 30% were seen for most TCR beta V segments in an earlier analysis. It was approximately 150 TCR beta chains that were listed as cytomegalovirus-associated.

Donors consisted of healthy bone marrow donors. The PCR employed 60 Vbeta primers together with 13 Jbeta primers. Produced via immunoSEQ multiplex PCR; TCRdb's table is partial and in-frame only. The repertoire holds fewer than 65,000 clones, with roughly 67% as singletons. Concerning this clone itself: What it binds is not known.

This CDR3 is 14 amino acids long. Trimming removed 0 bases from V and 0 bases from J, with 5 bases in between. Germline V gives CDR1 WSHSY, CDR2 SAAADI. The V gene is TRBV10-2, the J gene TRBJ1-1, with no clear D. The TCR originated in a man aged 45-60 years in good health and CMV-seronegative. The sample taken for sequencing was PBMCs. The CDR3 reads CASSESFLNTEAFF. DNA for the CDR3: TGCGCCAGCAGTGAGTCGTTCTTGAACACTGAAGCTTTCTTT.